This T cell receptor (beta chain) originates from a study of T cells expressing NK-cell markers. Study in general: Cells sorted as CD3+CD56+NKG2C+, CD3+CD56+NKG2C- and CD3+CD56-NKG2C+ T cells supplied the TCR beta repertoires. Eight donors were sequenced, seven testing HCMV-seropositive and one testing seronegative.

cDNA encoding TCR beta was synthesized via 5'RACE template switching incorporating UMIs. TCRdb processed the 5' RACE reads again and assigns one entry to each CDR3 protein, with no DNA. The data show 500,000 or so distinct CDR3 sequences, and the top ten clones hold roughly 3.6%. The CDR3 loop spans 14 amino acids. Germline lookup yields CDR1 MDHEN and CDR2 SYDVKM. Specimen: blood T cells: a sorted CD56 or NKG2C T cell subset, CD4+ or CD8+ T cells, or bulk PBMC T cells (not recorded which). The chain is built from TRBV28 and TRBJ2-7; absent DNA, TCRdb's TRBD2 call cannot be checked. This clonotype was sampled from a man younger than 35 in good health. This CDR3 is CASKVRPTNYEQYF.